Below, one TCR beta chain is given with its context. Its antigen is as yet unknown. Libraries of TCR beta were made from 1.5 to 2.5 micrograms of genomic DNA that came from cryopreserved PBMCs. The data are from a study of cytotoxic CD8 clonotypes in ibrutinib-treated CLL. Broader study findings: Under therapy, public clonotypes either contracted or stayed stable, and they were uncommon.

V was clipped by 6 bases and J by 3 bases, with 14 bases between them. Germline CDR1 and CDR2: KGHSH and LQKENI. The CDR3 extends over 14 amino acids. Using immunoSEQ multiplex PCR, the repertoire was profiled, and TCRdb retains in-frame clones only, with some absent. The data show 35,000 to 50,000 clones, roughly three quarters seen once. This sample comprised PBMCs, obtained after 12 months of ibrutinib treatment. The receptor comes from a human donor with chronic lymphocytic leukemia. This rearrangement joins TRBV18 to TRBJ1-1; D is perhaps TRBD1 (5 bases). The CDR3 region has the DNA TGTGCCAGCTCTCTCAGGGTAGGCGACACTGAAGCTTTCTTT. Residues: CASSLRVGDTEAFF.